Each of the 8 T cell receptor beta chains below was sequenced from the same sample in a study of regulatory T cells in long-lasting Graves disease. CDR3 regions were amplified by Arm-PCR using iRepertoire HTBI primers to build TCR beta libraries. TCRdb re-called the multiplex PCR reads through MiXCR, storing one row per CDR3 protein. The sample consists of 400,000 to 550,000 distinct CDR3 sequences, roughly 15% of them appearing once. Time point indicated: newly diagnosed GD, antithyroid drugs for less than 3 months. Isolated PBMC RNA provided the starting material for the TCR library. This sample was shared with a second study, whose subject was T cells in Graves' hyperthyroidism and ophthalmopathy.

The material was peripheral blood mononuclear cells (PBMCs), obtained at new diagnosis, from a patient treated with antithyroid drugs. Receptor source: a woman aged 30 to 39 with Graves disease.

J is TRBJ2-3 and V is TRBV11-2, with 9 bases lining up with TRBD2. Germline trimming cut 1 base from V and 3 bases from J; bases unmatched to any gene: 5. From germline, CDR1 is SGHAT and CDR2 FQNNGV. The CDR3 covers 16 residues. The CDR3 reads CASSLGLAGQTDTQYF. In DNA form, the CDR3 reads TGTGCCAGCAGCTTAGGGCTAGCGGGACAGACAGATACGCAGTATTTT. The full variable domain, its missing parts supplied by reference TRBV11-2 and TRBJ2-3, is EAGVAQSPRYKIIEKRQSVAFWCNPISGHATLYWYQQILGQGPKLLIQFQNNGVVDDSQLPKDRFSAERLKGVDSTLKIQPAKLEDSAVYLCASSLGLAGQTDTQYFGPGTRLTVL.

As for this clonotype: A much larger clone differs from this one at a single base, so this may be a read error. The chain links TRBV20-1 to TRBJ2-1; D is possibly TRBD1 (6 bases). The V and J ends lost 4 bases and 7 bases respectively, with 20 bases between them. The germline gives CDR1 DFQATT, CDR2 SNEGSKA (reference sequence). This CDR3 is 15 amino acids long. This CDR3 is CSAIELGASTNEQFF. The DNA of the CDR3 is TGCAGTGCTATTGAGCTGGGGGCCTCAACGAATGAGCAGTTCTTC.

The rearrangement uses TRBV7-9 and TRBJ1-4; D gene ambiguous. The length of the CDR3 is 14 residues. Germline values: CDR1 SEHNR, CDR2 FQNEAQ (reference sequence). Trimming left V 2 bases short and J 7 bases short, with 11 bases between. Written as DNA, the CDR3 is TGTGCCAGCAGCTTACCCACAGATCGTGAAAAACTGTTTTTT. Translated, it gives CASSLPTDREKLFF.

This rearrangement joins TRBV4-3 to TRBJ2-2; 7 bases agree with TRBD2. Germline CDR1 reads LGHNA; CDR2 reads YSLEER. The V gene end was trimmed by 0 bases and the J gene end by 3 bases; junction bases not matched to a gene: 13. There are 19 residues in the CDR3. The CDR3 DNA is TGCGCCAGCAGCCAAGAAGTGTTTATAGCGCTAGCGGACACCGGGGAGCTGTTTTTT. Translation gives CASSQEVFIALADTGELFF.

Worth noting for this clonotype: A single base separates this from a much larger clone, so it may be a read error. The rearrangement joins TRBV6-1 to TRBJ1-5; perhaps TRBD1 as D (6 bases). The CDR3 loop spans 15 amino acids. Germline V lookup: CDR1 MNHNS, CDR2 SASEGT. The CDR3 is CVSSLTGYSNQPQHF. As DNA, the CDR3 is TGTGTCAGCAGCCTGACAGGATATAGCAATCAGCCCCAGCATTTT.

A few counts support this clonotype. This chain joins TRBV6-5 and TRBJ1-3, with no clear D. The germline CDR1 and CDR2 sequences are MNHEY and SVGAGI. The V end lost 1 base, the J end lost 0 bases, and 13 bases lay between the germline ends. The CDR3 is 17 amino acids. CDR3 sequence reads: CASSYLSFANSGNTIYF. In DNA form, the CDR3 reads TGTGCCAGCAGTTACTTGTCTTTTGCCAACTCTGGAAACACCATATATTTT.

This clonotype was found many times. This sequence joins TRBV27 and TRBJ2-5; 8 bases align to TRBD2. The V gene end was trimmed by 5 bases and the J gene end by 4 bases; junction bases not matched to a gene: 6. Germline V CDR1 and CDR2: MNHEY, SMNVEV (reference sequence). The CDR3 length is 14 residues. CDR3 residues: CASSPGSGAETQYF. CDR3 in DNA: TGTGCCAGCAGTCCTGGTAGCGGGGCAGAGACCCAGTACTTC.

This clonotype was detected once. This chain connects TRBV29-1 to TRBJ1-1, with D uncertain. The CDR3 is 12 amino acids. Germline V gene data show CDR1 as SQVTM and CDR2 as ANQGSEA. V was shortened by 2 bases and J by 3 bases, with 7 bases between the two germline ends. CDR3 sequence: CSVELLDTEAFF. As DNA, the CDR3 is TGCAGCGTTGAATTGTTGGACACTGAAGCTTTCTTT.